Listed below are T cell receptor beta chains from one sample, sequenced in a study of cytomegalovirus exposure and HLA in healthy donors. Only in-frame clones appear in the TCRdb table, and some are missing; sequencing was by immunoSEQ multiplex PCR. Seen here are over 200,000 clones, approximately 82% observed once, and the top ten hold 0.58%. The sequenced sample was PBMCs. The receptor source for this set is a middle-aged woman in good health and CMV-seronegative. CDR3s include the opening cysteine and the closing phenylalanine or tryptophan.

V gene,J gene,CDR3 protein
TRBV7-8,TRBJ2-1,CASSPRGVSSYNEQFF
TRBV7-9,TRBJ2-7,CASSPRHADYEQYF
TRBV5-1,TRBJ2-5,CASSLLQGAEETQYF
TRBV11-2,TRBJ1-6,CASSLAGGSYNSPLHF
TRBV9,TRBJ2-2,CASSDTGYGGELFF
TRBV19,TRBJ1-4,CASSWRGSDEKLFF
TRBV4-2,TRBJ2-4,CASSHQYNIQYF
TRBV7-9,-,CASSPSPRQTSYEQYF
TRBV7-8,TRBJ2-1,CASSLGLAGSSYNEQFF
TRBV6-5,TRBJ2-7,CASRLTESSYEQYF
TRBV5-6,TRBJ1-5,CASSPRRAGSNQPQHF